This is a list of T cell receptor beta chains from one sample in a study of T cells in localized non-small cell lung cancer. The assay was immunoSEQ multiplex PCR, and TCRdb's table has in-frame clones only and misses some. The table records approximately 76,000 clones, approximately 80% of them present only once. Sequenced material: peripheral blood, taken before any cancer treatment. All receptors come from a female donor aged 60 or older with stage I lung adenocarcinoma. Both conserved end residues are part of each CDR3. The D gene is left open where the match is weak. Expanded clones are given a class, and other clones once, few, many or no size at all.

TRBV7-2	TRBJ1-1	TRBD1	many	15	CASSPGTGGNTEAFF	TGTGCCAGCAGCCCTGGGACAGGGGGGAACACTGAAGCTTTCTTT
TRBV5-8	TRBJ2-7	TRBD1	once	16	CASSLGGTDSSYEQYF	TGTGCCAGCAGCTTGGGTGGGACAGATAGCTCCTACGAGCAGTACTTC
TRBV11-1	TRBJ1-2	NA	NA	13	CASSLAGQRGYTF	TGTGCCAGCAGCTTAGCCGGGCAACGGGGCTACACCTTC
TRBV7-6	TRBJ1-5	NA	NA	16	CASSLGATGSSQPQHF	TGTGCCAGCAGCTTAGGTGCAACGGGGTCAAGTCAGCCCCAGCATTTT
TRBV30	TRBJ1-3	NA	NA	13	CAWSQGLGNTIYF	TGTGCCTGGAGTCAGGGTTTGGGAAACACCATATATTTT
TRBV10-3	TRBJ1-2	NA	NA	14	CAISESAVNYGYTF	TGTGCCATCAGTGAGTCGGCAGTTAACTATGGCTACACCTTC
TRBV30	TRBJ2-5	NA	once	13	CALSIGGKETQYF	TGTGCCCTAAGCATCGGGGGAAAAGAGACCCAGTACTTC
TRBV18	TRBJ2-5	NA	NA	13	CASSPSRAGTQYF	TGTGCCAGCTCACCGAGCAGGGCGGGGACCCAGTACTTC
TRBV6-5	TRBJ1-6	NA	NA	14	CASRPSLYNSPLHF	TGTGCCAGCCGACCCTCACTCTATAATTCACCCCTCCACTTT
TRBV2	TRBJ1-4	NA	NA	13	CAIEDQRNEKLFF	TGTGCCATAGAGGACCAACGGAATGAAAAACTGTTTTTT
TRBV11-1	TRBJ2-5	TRBD2	NA	16	CASSSMTSGGAETQYF	TGTGCCAGCAGCTCCATGACTAGCGGGGGGGCGGAGACCCAGTACTTC
TRBV7-9	TRBJ1-2	TRBD1	once	17	CASSLVAGQGSNYGYTF	TGTGCCAGCAGCTTAGTGGCGGGACAGGGGTCTAACTATGGCTACACCTTC
TRBV6-6	TRBJ1-1	TRBD1	NA	16	CASSPGTGLGGTEAFF	TGTGCCAGCAGTCCGGGGACAGGGTTAGGAGGGACTGAAGCTTTCTTT
TRBV5-6	TRBJ2-3	TRBD2	once	16	CASSLTESGNTDTQYF	TGTGCCAGCAGCTTGACGGAGAGCGGGAACACAGATACGCAGTATTTT
TRBV28	TRBJ1-5	TRBD1	NA	16	CASSFAGTGGNQPQHF	TGTGCCAGCAGTTTTGCCGGAACAGGGGGCAATCAGCCCCAGCATTTT
TRBV7-3	TRBJ2-7	TRBD1	NA	13	CASSRTGGGEQYF	TGTGCCAGCAGCCGGACAGGGGGAGGTGAGCAGTACTTC
TRBV28	TRBJ1-5	TRBD1	NA	16	CASSSITGASNQPQHF	TGTGCCAGCAGCTCTATCACAGGGGCGAGCAATCAGCCCCAGCATTTT
TRBV7-2	TRBJ1-5	TRBD1	NA	15	CASSKLTGGGQPQHF	TGTGCCAGCAGCAAGTTGACAGGGGGCGGGCAGCCCCAGCATTTT
TRBV10-3	TRBJ1-2	TRBD1	NA	13	CAISEGQGRGYTF	TGTGCCATCAGTGAGGGACAGGGACGGGGCTACACCTTC
TRBV11-1	TRBJ2-1	NA	NA	15	CASSLGYTAYNEQFF	TGTGCCAGCAGCTTGGGGTACACTGCCTACAATGAGCAGTTCTTC
TRBV7-6	TRBJ1-2	NA	NA	13	CASSPSGVGGYTF	TGTGCCAGCAGTCCATCGGGGGTGGGCGGCTACACCTTC
TRBV5-6	TRBJ2-7	NA	NA	15	CASSLGTGSSYEQYF	TGTGCCAGCAGCTTGGGGACGGGGAGCTCCTACGAGCAGTACTTC
TRBV4-3	TRBJ1-1	NA	few	13	CASSQAPGAEAFF	TGCGCCAGCAGCCAAGCTCCGGGAGCCGAAGCTTTCTTT
TRBV6-6	TRBJ2-7	NA	NA	13	CASSEADSYEQYF	TGTGCCAGCAGTGAGGCGGACAGCTACGAGCAGTACTTC
TRBV28	TRBJ2-5	TRBD2	NA	15	CASSRLATVQETQYF	TGTGCCAGCAGCCGACTAGCGACGGTCCAAGAGACCCAGTACTTC
TRBV25-1	TRBJ2-7	NA	NA	15	CASSEYRGGSYEQYF	TGTGCCAGCAGTGAATACCGGGGAGGCTCCTACGAGCAGTACTTC